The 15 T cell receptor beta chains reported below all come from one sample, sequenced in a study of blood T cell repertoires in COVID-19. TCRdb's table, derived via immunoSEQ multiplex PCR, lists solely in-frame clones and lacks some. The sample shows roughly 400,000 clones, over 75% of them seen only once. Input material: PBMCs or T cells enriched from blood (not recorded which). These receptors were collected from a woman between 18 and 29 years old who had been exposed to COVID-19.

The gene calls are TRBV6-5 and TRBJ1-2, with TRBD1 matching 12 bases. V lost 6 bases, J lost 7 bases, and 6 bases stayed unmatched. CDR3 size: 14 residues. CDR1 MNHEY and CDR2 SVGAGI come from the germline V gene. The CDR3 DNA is TGTGCCAGCAGAGCCGGGGACAGGGGGCTTGGCTACACCTTC. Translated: CASRAGDRGLGYTF.

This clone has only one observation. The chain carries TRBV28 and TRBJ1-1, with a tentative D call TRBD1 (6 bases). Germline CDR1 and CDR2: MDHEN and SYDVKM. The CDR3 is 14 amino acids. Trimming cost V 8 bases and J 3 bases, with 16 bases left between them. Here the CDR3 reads CASGSGVRYTEAFF. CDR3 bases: TGTGCCAGCGGCTCAGGGGTGAGATACACTGAAGCTTTCTTT.

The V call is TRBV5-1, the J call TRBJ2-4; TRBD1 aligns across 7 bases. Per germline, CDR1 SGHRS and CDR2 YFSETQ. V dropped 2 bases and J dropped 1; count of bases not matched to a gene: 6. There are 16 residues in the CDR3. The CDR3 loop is CASSLGDSQAKNIQYF. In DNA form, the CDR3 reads TGCGCCAGCAGCTTAGGGGACAGTCAGGCCAAAAACATTCAGTACTTC.

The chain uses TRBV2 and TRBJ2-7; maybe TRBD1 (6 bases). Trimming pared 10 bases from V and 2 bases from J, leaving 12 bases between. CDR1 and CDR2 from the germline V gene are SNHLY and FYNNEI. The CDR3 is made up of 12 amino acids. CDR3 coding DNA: TGTGCCACCCTGGACAGTCCCTACGAGCAGTACTTC. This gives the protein CATLDSPYEQYF.

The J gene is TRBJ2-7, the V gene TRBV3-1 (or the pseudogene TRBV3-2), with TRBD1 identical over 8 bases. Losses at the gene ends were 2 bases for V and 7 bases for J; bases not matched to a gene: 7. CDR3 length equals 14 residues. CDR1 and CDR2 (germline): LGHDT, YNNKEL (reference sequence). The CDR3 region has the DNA TGTGCCAGCAGCCAACCCATGGACAGGGCTGAGCAGTACTTC. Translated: CASSQPMDRAEQYF.

The DNA for the CDR3 is TGTGCCAGCAGCCCAGGGACAGGGAGGAGCGAGCAGTACTTC. Encoded protein: CASSPGTGRSEQYF. The chain has TRBV2 and TRBJ2-7; 9 bases fit TRBD1. This CDR3 is built from 14 residues. CDR1 is SNHLY and CDR2 is FYNNEI in the germline V gene. The J segment lost 6 bases and the V segment lost 6 bases, leaving 9 bases of the junction unmatched.

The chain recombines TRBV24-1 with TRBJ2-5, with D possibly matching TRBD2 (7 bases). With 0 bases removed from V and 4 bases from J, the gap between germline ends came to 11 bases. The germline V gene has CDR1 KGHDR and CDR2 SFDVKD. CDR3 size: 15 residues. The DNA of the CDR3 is TGTGCCACCAGTGATTTGGGGGGGGCAGGAGAGACCCAGTACTTC. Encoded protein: CATSDLGGAGETQYF.

The CDR3 spells CATALNSGNTIYF. CDR3 DNA: TGTGCCACCGCACTTAACTCTGGAAACACCATATATTTT. The chain uses TRBV28 and TRBJ1-3; D is ambiguous. The CDR3 has 13 amino acids. The ends were cut back, 10 bases at V and 0 bases at J, with 10 bases in the middle. Germline CDR1 and CDR2: MDHEN and SYDVKM.

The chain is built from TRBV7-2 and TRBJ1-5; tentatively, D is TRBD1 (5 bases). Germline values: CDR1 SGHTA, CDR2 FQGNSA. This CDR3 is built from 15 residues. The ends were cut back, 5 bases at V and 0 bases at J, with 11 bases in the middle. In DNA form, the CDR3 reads TGTGCCAGCAGCCCAGGACAAGTTAGCAATCAGCCCCAGCATTTT. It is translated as CASSPGQVSNQPQHF.

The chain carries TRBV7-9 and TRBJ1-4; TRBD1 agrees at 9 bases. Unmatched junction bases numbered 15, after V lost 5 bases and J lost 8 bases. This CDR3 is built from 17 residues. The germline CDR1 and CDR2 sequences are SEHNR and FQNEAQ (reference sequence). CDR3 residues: CASSPPLSQGAGEKLFF. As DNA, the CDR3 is TGTGCCAGCAGCCCGCCACTTTCACAGGGGGCGGGAGAAAAACTGTTTTTT.

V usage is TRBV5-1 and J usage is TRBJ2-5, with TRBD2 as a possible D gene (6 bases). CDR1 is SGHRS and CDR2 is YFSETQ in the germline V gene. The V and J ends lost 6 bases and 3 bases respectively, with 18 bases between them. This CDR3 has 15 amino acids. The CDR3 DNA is TGCGCCAGCAAACCTGACGGGAGTCGGGAAGAGACCCAGTACTTC. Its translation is CASKPDGSREETQYF.

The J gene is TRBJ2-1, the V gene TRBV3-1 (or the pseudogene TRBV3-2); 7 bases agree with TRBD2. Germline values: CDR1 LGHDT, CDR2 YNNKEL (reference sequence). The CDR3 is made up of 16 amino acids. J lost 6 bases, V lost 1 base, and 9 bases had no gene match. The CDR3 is CASSQVTSWEGNEQFF. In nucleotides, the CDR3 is TGTGCCAGCAGCCAAGTGACTAGCTGGGAGGGCAATGAGCAGTTCTTC.

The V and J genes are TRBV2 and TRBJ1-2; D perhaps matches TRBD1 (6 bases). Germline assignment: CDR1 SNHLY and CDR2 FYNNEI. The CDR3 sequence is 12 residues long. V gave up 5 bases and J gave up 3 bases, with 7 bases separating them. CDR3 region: CASSRQDYGYTF. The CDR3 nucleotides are TGTGCCAGCAGTCGACAGGACTATGGCTACACCTTC.

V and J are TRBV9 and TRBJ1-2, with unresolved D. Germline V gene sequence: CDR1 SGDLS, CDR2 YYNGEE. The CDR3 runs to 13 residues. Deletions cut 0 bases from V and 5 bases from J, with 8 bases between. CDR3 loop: CASSVDRRYGYTF. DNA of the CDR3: TGTGCCAGCAGCGTAGACAGAAGATATGGCTACACCTTC. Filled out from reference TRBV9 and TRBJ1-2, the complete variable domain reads DSGVTQTPKHLITATGQRVTLRCSPRSGDLSVYWYQQSLDQGLQFLIQYYNGEERAKGNILERFSAQQFPDLHSELNLSSLELGDSALYFCASSVDRRYGYTFGSGTRLTVV.

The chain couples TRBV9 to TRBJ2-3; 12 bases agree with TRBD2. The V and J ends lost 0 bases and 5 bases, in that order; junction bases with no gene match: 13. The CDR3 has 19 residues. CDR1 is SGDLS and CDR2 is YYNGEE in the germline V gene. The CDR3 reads CASSVELASGGVSKDTQYF. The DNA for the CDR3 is TGTGCCAGCAGCGTAGAGTTGGCTAGCGGGGGGGTGAGTAAAGATACGCAGTATTTT.